This TCR beta chain is drawn from a study of blood T cell repertoires in COVID-19. This CDR3 comprises 15 residues. The V gene end was trimmed by 6 bases and the J gene end by 4 bases; junction bases not matched to a gene: 7. Authors' analysis steps: Using reference gene primer amplification, nucleated cell counts were estimated. Measured with immunoSEQ multiplex PCR; TCRdb has only the in-frame clones, and not every one. The DNA gave D and trimming, while V, J and clone size come from that table. The table records approximately 300,000 clones, roughly 90% of them present only once. V is TRBV5-3 and J is TRBJ2-1, with 10 nucleotides matching TRBD2. TRBV5-3 is filed as an ORF, its function uncertain. The sample consisted of peripheral blood. This receptor was obtained from a woman younger than 45 with COVID-19, enrolled during active disease. The CDR3 DNA sequence: TGTGCCAGAAAGGGGGGACTAGCGCTGTACAATGAGCAGTTCTTC. Translating gives CARKGGLALYNEQFF.